This paragraph reports one T cell receptor beta chain. The antigen remains unidentified. This sample was included in a study of T cell responses to AZD1222 COVID-19 vaccine. Study outcomes and limitations: Most donors were white British and more were female, and clonal diversity was possibly underestimated. Reportedly, close to half of spike-specific TCRs are directed against unmutated variant regions. Scientists sampled the repertoires only once the peak T cell response had passed.

Sequencing was performed with immunoSEQ multiplex PCR; in TCRdb, only in-frame clones are kept and a portion is missing. The table lists 60,000 to 100,000 clones, roughly nine tenths of them singletons, with around 7.1% in the top ten. CDR3 size: 13 residues. Trimming took 7 bases from V and 0 from J, leaving 9 bases between them. Germline CDR1 reads LNHDA; CDR2 reads SQIVND (reference sequence). The material sequenced was peripheral blood, taken on day 0 of MenACWY control vaccination. The receptor was isolated from an adult in good health. V and J are TRBV19 and TRBJ2-5, with D possibly TRBD1 on 5 matching bases. DNA for the CDR3: TGTGCCAGTAAGGGGCCTAACCAAGAGACCCAGTACTTC. This gives the protein CASKGPNQETQYF.